A selection of T cell receptor beta chains follows, all from one sample in a study of vaccination effects on CD4 cells after COVID-19. These receptors' antigens are unknown. The repertoire was sequenced with immunoSEQ multiplex PCR; TCRdb's copy has only in-frame clones and lacks some. Of roughly 42,000 clones in the sample, roughly 70% were seen once. The starting material was CD4+ T cells from PBMCs cultured with HCoV-OC43 spike peptides, obtained before COVID-19 vaccination. The receptors shown here come from a human donor who received a COVID-19 vaccine. Both conserved end residues are part of each CDR3. Fields, in order: clone size, D gene, J gene, V gene, CDR3 protein, CDR3 DNA. A D gene is named only where the DNA matches it firmly. A row's size may be missing; if present it is once, few, many or a size class.

size: .
D: .
J: TRBJ2-4
V: TRBV6-6
CDR3: CASSYSNSPRGIQYF
DNA: TGTGCCAGCAGTTACTCGAACTCCCCGCGGGGCATTCAGTACTTC

size: .
D: .
J: TRBJ1-3
V: TRBV6-5
CDR3: CASTPGGLRNTIYF
DNA: TGTGCCAGCACCCCGGGGGGTCTCCGAAACACCATATATTTT

size: .
D: .
J: TRBJ2-1
V: TRBV5-1
CDR3: CASSLQYNEQFF
DNA: TGCGCCAGCAGCTTGCAATACAATGAGCAGTTCTTC

size: .
D: .
J: TRBJ1-6
V: TRBV5-6
CDR3: CASSEHPNSPLHF
DNA: TGTGCCAGCAGCGAACACCCTAATTCACCCCTCCACTTT

size: .
D: .
J: TRBJ2-1
V: TRBV18
CDR3: CASSPPEAVWGQFF
DNA: TGTGCCAGCTCACCACCCGAAGCGGTTTGGGGGCAGTTCTTC

size: .
D: TRBD2
J: TRBJ2-2
V: TRBV19
CDR3: CASSVASGSTGELFF
DNA: TGTGCCAGTAGTGTGGCTAGCGGGAGCACCGGGGAGCTGTTTTTT

size: .
D: TRBD1
J: TRBJ1-1
V: TRBV5-8
CDR3: CASSLKGAGGSRAFF
DNA: TGTGCCAGCAGCTTGAAGGGGGCTGGTGGGTCCCGAGCTTTCTTT

size: .
D: TRBD2
J: TRBJ2-1
V: TRBV27
CDR3: CASSLSWTSGRTYNEQFF
DNA: TGTGCCAGCAGTTTATCCTGGACTAGCGGGAGGACTTACAATGAGCAGTTCTTC

size: .
D: .
J: TRBJ1-2
V: TRBV29-1
CDR3: CSVNDRSNYGYTF
DNA: TGCAGCGTAAACGACAGGTCGAACTATGGCTACACCTTC

size: .
D: .
J: TRBJ2-6
V: TRBV24-1
CDR3: CATNGRGTQAGANVLTF
DNA: TGTGCCACCAATGGGAGAGGGACCCAGGCTGGGGCCAACGTCCTGACTTTC

size: .
D: TRBD2
J: TRBJ2-2
V: TRBV3-1/TRBV3-2
CDR3: CASSPSGGRARTGELFF
DNA: TGTGCCAGCAGCCCAAGCGGTGGGAGGGCGCGAACCGGGGAGCTGTTTTTT

size: .
D: .
J: TRBJ1-1
V: TRBV29-1
CDR3: CSSAAGAIAFF
DNA: TGCAGCTCGGCCGCCGGGGCTATAGCTTTCTTT

size: .
D: .
J: TRBJ2-1
V: TRBV4-2
CDR3: CASSQAGQGNEQFF
DNA: TGTGCCAGCAGCCAAGCGGGCCAAGGGAATGAGCAGTTCTTC

size: once
D: TRBD2
J: TRBJ2-1
V: TRBV24-1
CDR3: CATSDSGTSGSGAYNEQFF
DNA: TGTGCCACCAGTGATTCCGGGACTAGCGGGAGTGGGGCCTACAATGAGCAGTTCTTC

size: .
D: .
J: TRBJ1-4
V: TRBV4-2
CDR3: CASSQRKGEKLFF
DNA: TGTGCCAGCAGCCAACGCAAGGGGGAAAAACTGTTTTTT

size: few
D: .
J: TRBJ1-3
V: TRBV18
CDR3: CASSPSAGNTIYF
DNA: TGTGCCAGCTCACCTTCAGCAGGAAACACCATATATTTT

size: .
D: .
J: TRBJ1-1
V: TRBV7-2
CDR3: CASSLIQLNTEAFF
DNA: TGTGCCAGCAGCCTAATACAGCTGAACACTGAAGCTTTCTTT

size: .
D: .
J: TRBJ1-6
V: TRBV5-1
CDR3: CASRIGNSPLHF
DNA: TGCGCCAGCAGGATTGGGAATTCACCCCTCCACTTT

size: .
D: TRBD2
J: TRBJ2-2
V: TRBV28
CDR3: CASSLLGGGRGLFF
DNA: TGTGCCAGCAGTCTCCTCGGGGGGGGCCGGGGGCTGTTTTTT

size: .
D: TRBD2
J: TRBJ2-3
V: TRBV6-1
CDR3: CASSERAGGRDTQYF
DNA: TGTGCCAGCAGTGAAAGGGCGGGGGGTAGAGATACGCAGTATTTT

size: once
D: .
J: TRBJ1-1
V: TRBV5-6
CDR3: CASSSSGKRNTEAFF
DNA: TGTGCCAGCAGCTCCTCAGGGAAAAGGAACACTGAAGCTTTCTTT

size: .
D: .
J: TRBJ2-1
V: TRBV19
CDR3: CASSARNEQFF
DNA: TGTGCCAGTAGTGCTAGAAATGAGCAGTTCTTC

size: .
D: TRBD1
J: TRBJ2-6
V: TRBV9
CDR3: CASSRVGQGALGANVLTF
DNA: TGTGCCAGCAGCCGGGTGGGACAGGGGGCGCTTGGGGCCAACGTCCTGACTTTC

size: .
D: .
J: TRBJ2-3
V: TRBV9
CDR3: CASSVGGTTDTQYF
DNA: TGTGCCAGCAGCGTAGGGGGGACCACAGATACGCAGTATTTT

size: few
D: TRBD1
J: TRBJ1-6
V: TRBV2
CDR3: CASSRTGSYNSPLHF
DNA: TGTGCCAGCAGTCGGACAGGTTCCTATAATTCACCCCTCCACTTT

size: .
D: TRBD1
J: TRBJ1-1
V: TRBV27
CDR3: CASRADRGLGTEAFF
DNA: TGTGCCAGCAGGGCCGACAGGGGCCTGGGGACTGAAGCTTTCTTT

size: few
D: TRBD1
J: TRBJ2-2
V: TRBV7-9
CDR3: CASRPPTGEGELFF
DNA: TGTGCCAGCAGACCTCCAACAGGGGAAGGGGAGCTGTTTTTT

size: few
D: TRBD2
J: TRBJ2-1
V: TRBV18
CDR3: CASSRARRTSGDNEQFF
DNA: TGTGCCAGCTCACGGGCCCGACGGACTAGCGGGGACAATGAGCAGTTCTTC

size: .
D: TRBD1
J: TRBJ1-1
V: TRBV18
CDR3: CASSGGQALGTEAFF
DNA: TGTGCCAGCTCAGGTGGACAGGCCTTGGGCACTGAAGCTTTCTTT

size: few
D: .
J: TRBJ1-4
V: TRBV5-1
CDR3: CASSRSINEKLFF
DNA: TGCGCCAGCAGCCGATCGATTAATGAAAAACTGTTTTTT

size: .
D: TRBD1
J: TRBJ2-3
V: TRBV7-9
CDR3: CASSLRQGPRTDTQYF
DNA: TGTGCCAGCAGCCTTAGACAGGGACCCCGCACAGATACGCAGTATTTT

size: .
D: .
J: TRBJ1-3
V: TRBV6-5
CDR3: CASSQGSSGNTIYF
DNA: TGTGCCAGCAGCCAGGGTTCCTCTGGAAACACCATATATTTT

size: .
D: TRBD2
J: TRBJ2-7
V: TRBV30
CDR3: CAWSGSGPPYEQYF
DNA: TGTGCCTGGAGTGGTAGCGGGCCTCCCTACGAGCAGTACTTC

size: .
D: TRBD1
J: TRBJ1-6
V: TRBV18
CDR3: CASSQSGGDSPLHF
DNA: TGTGCCAGCTCACAATCAGGGGGCGATTCACCCCTCCACTTT

size: .
D: .
J: TRBJ2-7
V: TRBV5-1
CDR3: CASSLAVGGYEQYF
DNA: TGCGCCAGCAGCTTGGCGGTCGGGGGCTACGAGCAGTACTTC

size: .
D: .
J: TRBJ1-2
V: TRBV30
CDR3: CAWSVRSYRGYTF
DNA: TGTGCCTGGAGTGTACGCAGTTATCGTGGCTACACCTTC

size: few
D: TRBD2
J: TRBJ2-2
V: TRBV2
CDR3: CASSVSGSRTGELFF
DNA: TGTGCCAGCAGTGTTAGCGGGAGTAGGACCGGGGAGCTGTTTTTT

size: .
D: .
J: TRBJ1-1
V: TRBV29-1
CDR3: CSVQRTEAFF
DNA: TGCAGCGTCCAGCGCACTGAAGCTTTCTTT

size: .
D: TRBD1
J: TRBJ1-5
V: TRBV18
CDR3: CASSPTGTGVNQPQHF
DNA: TGTGCCAGCTCACCCACCGGGACAGGGGTCAATCAGCCCCAGCATTTT

size: .
D: .
J: TRBJ1-2
V: TRBV5-1
CDR3: CASSLDRGSTYGYTF
DNA: TGCGCCAGCAGCTTGGATCGGGGCTCGACCTATGGCTACACCTTC

size: .
D: .
J: TRBJ2-5
V: TRBV7-9
CDR3: CASSPLGTQETQYF
DNA: TGTGCCAGCAGCCCCCTGGGCACGCAAGAGACCCAGTACTTC

size: .
D: .
J: TRBJ2-5
V: TRBV13
CDR3: CASSLNRLETQYF
DNA: TGTGCCAGCAGCTTAAATAGATTGGAGACCCAGTACTTC

size: .
D: .
J: TRBJ2-7
V: TRBV6-2/TRBV6-3
CDR3: CASSYSSGPYEQYF
DNA: TGTGCCAGCAGTTACTCGTCAGGCCCCTACGAGCAGTACTTC

size: .
D: .
J: TRBJ1-1
V: TRBV30
CDR3: CAWSGRMNTEAFF
DNA: TGTGCCTGGAGTGGGCGGATGAACACTGAAGCTTTCTTT

size: .
D: .
J: TRBJ2-3
V: TRBV10-3
CDR3: CAISESGGTTSTDTQYF
DNA: TGTGCCATCAGTGAGTCAGGGGGAACCACCAGCACAGATACGCAGTATTTT

size: .
D: TRBD2
J: TRBJ2-3
V: TRBV4-2
CDR3: CASSPVGAGGPMDTQYF
DNA: TGTGCCAGCAGCCCCGTCGGAGCGGGGGGGCCGATGGATACGCAGTATTTT

size: once
D: .
J: TRBJ1-1
V: TRBV19
CDR3: CASSMGMGGRYKNTEAFF
DNA: TGTGCCAGTAGTATGGGGATGGGGGGGCGCTATAAGAACACTGAAGCTTTCTTT

size: once
D: .
J: TRBJ2-2
V: TRBV27
CDR3: CASSGGLPSTGELFF
DNA: TGTGCCAGCAGTGGGGGGCTCCCGTCCACCGGGGAGCTGTTTTTT

size: few
D: TRBD1
J: TRBJ1-5
V: TRBV28
CDR3: CASSRLTGNNQPQHF
DNA: TGTGCCAGCAGCCGCCTGACAGGGAATAATCAGCCCCAGCATTTT

size: .
D: .
J: TRBJ2-7
V: TRBV2
CDR3: CASNPFRGRKSEQYF
DNA: TGTGCCAGCAATCCTTTCAGGGGCAGGAAGTCCGAGCAGTACTTC

size: .
D: TRBD1
J: TRBJ2-6
V: TRBV7-9
CDR3: CASSSVVGDRSSGANVLTF
DNA: TGTGCCAGCAGCTCGGTCGTCGGGGACAGGAGTTCTGGGGCCAACGTCCTGACTTTC

size: .
D: .
J: TRBJ1-6
V: TRBV30
CDR3: CAWSVVGASPLHF
DNA: TGTGCCTGGAGTGTAGTAGGGGCTTCACCCCTCCACTTT

size: once
D: TRBD2
J: TRBJ2-5
V: TRBV7-2
CDR3: CASSLVGLVETQYF
DNA: TGTGCCAGCAGCTTAGTGGGACTAGTCGAGACCCAGTACTTC

size: .
D: .
J: TRBJ2-2
V: TRBV19
CDR3: CASSEQGFLDTGELFF
DNA: TGTGCCAGTAGTGAACAAGGGTTTCTCGACACCGGGGAGCTGTTTTTT

size: .
D: .
J: TRBJ2-1
V: TRBV3-1/TRBV3-2
CDR3: CASSRTVSSYNEQFF
DNA: TGTGCCAGCAGCCGGACAGTGAGCTCCTACAATGAGCAGTTCTTC

size: .
D: .
J: TRBJ2-7
V: TRBV18
CDR3: CASSPGPGTREQYF
DNA: TGTGCCAGCTCACCGGGCCCGGGGACCAGGGAGCAGTACTTC

size: .
D: .
J: TRBJ1-1
V: TRBV3-1/TRBV3-2
CDR3: CASSQEAGYLEAFF
DNA: TGTGCCAGCAGCCAAGAAGCCGGGTACTTGGAGGCTTTCTTT